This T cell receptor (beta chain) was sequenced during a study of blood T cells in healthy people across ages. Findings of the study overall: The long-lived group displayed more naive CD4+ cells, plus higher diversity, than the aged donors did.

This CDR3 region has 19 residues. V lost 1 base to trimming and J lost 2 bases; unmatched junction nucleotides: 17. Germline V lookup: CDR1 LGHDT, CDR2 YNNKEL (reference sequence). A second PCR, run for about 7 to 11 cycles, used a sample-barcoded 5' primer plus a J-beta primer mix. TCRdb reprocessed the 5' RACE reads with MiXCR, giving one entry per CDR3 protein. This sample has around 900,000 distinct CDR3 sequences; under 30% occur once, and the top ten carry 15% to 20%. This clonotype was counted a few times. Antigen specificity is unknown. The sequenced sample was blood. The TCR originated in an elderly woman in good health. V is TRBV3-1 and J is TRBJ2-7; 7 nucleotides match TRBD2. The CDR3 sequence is CASSQVFPSGGSSPYEQYF. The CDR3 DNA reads TGTGCCAGCAGCCAAGTTTTCCCCTCGGGCGGGAGTTCGCCCTACGAGCAGTACTTC.